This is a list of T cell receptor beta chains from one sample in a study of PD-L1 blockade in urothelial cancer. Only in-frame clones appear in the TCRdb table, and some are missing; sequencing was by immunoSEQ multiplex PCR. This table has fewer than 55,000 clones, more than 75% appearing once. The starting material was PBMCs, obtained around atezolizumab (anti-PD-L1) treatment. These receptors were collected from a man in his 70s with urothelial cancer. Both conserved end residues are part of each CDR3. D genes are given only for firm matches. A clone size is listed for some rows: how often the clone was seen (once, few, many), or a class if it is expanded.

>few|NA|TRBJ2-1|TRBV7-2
CASSSGGPTDEQFF
TGTGCCAGCAGCTCCGGGGGGCCTACCGATGAGCAGTTCTTC
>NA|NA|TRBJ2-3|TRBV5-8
CASSLALALVGDTQYF
TGTGCCAGCAGCTTGGCCCTAGCGCTGGTCGGAGATACGCAGTATTTT
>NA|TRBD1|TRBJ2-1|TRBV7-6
CASSAGTGGPNEQFF
TGTGCCAGCAGCGCCGGGACAGGGGGTCCCAATGAGCAGTTCTTC
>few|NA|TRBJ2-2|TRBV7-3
CASSPAGVSGGELFF
TGTGCCAGCAGTCCGGCCGGAGTTTCGGGCGGGGAGCTGTTTTTT
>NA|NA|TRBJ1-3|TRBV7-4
CASSCGVNTIYF
TGTGCCAGCAGCTGCGGGGTGAACACCATATATTTT
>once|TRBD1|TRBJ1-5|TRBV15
CATNKQGEGNQPQHF
TGTGCCACCAACAAACAGGGGGAGGGCAATCAGCCCCAGCATTTT
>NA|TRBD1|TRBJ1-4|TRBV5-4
CASSAVPGGEKLFF
TGTGCCAGCAGCGCGGTACCAGGGGGGGAAAAACTGTTTTTT
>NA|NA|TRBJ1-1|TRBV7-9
CASSFSTGRGTEAFF
TGTGCCAGCAGCTTTTCGACAGGTAGGGGCACTGAAGCTTTCTTT
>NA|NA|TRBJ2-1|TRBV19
CASTPRGGYNEQFF
TGTGCCAGTACCCCAAGGGGGGGCTACAATGAGCAGTTCTTC
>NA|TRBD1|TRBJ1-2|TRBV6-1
CASSTGVRYGYTF
TGTGCCAGCAGCACAGGGGTTCGATATGGCTACACCTTC
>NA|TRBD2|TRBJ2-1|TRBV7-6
CASSLNMPGGPYNEQFF
TGTGCCAGCAGCTTAAATATGCCGGGAGGTCCCTACAATGAGCAGTTCTTC
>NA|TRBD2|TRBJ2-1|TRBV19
CASSSGGLYNEQFF
TGTGCCAGTAGTAGCGGGGGACTTTACAATGAGCAGTTCTTC
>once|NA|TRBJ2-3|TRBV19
CASSRGDGYTDTQYF
TGTGCCAGTAGCCGAGGAGACGGGTACACAGATACGCAGTATTTT
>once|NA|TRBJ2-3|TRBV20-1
CSAQTGYTQYF
TGCAGTGCGCAAACAGGGTATACGCAGTATTTT
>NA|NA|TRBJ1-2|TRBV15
CATSRDRGDHYGYTF
TGTGCCACCAGCAGAGACAGGGGAGACCACTATGGCTACACCTTC
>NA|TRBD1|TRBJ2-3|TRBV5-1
CASVGTGRGTDTQYF
TGCGCCAGCGTAGGGACAGGGAGGGGAACAGATACGCAGTATTTT
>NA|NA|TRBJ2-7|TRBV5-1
CASSWRGDSAYEQYF
TGCGCCAGCAGCTGGAGGGGTGACAGCGCCTACGAGCAGTACTTC
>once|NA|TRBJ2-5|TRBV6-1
CASSEVRGLETQYF
TGTGCCAGCAGTGAGGTCCGGGGGTTAGAGACCCAGTACTTC
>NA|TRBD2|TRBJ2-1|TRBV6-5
CASRETSGGQFF
TGTGCCAGCAGGGAGACTAGCGGGGGTCAGTTCTTC
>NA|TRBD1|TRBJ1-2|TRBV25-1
CATEQGGPYTF
TGTGCCACCGAACAAGGGGGCCCCTACACCTTC
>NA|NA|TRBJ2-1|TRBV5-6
CASYSYNEQFF
TGTGCCAGCTATTCCTACAATGAGCAGTTCTTC
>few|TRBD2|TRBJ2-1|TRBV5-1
CASQQSGSPYNEQFF
TGCGCCAGCCAACAAAGCGGGAGTCCCTACAATGAGCAGTTCTTC
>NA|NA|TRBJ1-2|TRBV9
CASSPDPETGYTF
TGTGCCAGCAGCCCCGATCCGGAGACTGGCTACACCTTC
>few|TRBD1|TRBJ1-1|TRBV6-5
CASSPGQGNTEAFF
TGTGCCAGCAGCCCGGGACAGGGGAACACTGAAGCTTTCTTT
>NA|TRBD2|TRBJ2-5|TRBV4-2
CASSQGLLAGGGQETQYF
TGTGCCAGCAGCCAAGGTCTTCTAGCGGGGGGGGGCCAAGAGACCCAGTACTTC
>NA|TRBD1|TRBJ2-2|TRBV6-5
CALRDSGGGELFF
TGTGCCCTCCGGGACAGTGGAGGCGGGGAGCTGTTTTTT
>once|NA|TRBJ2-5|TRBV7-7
CASSLTVRGETQYF
TGTGCCAGCAGCTTAACGGTCCGGGGAGAGACCCAGTACTTC
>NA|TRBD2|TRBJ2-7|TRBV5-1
CASSLASSGSIYEQYF
TGCGCCAGCAGCTTGGCCTCTAGCGGGAGTATCTACGAGCAGTACTTC
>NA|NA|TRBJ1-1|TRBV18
CASSPGSSEAFF
TGTGCCAGCTCACCGGGTAGCTCTGAAGCTTTCTTT
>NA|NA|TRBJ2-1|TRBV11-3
CASSPSTNNEQFF
TGTGCCAGCAGCCCAAGCACCAACAATGAGCAGTTCTTC
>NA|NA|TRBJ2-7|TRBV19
CASSASGGRAYEQYF
TGTGCCAGTAGTGCTTCCGGGGGACGGGCCTACGAGCAGTACTTC
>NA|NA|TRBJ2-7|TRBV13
CASSSQTLAASYEQYF
TGTGCCAGCAGCTCGCAAACCCTCGCAGCGTCCTACGAGCAGTACTTC
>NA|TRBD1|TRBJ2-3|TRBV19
CASKQGAFADTQYF
TGTGCCAGCAAGCAGGGGGCATTTGCAGATACGCAGTATTTT